A single sample gave rise to the 22 T cell receptor beta chains below, sequenced in a study of T cell repertoires in cytomegalovirus infection. TCRdb re-derived calls from the reads in MiXCR, one entry per CDR3 protein. The sample contains about 830,000 distinct CDR3 sequences, approximately 32% of which appear only once. These receptors lack a known antigen. The source material was cultured CD8+ T cells from PBMCs, sampled from culture after CMV antigen stimulation. These receptors came from a human donor in good health (CMV status not recorded). Some clones in this sample may be carry-over from other donors' samples.

The sample holds a few counts of this clonotype. The CDR3 sequence: CASSYDRVDEQYF. CDR3 nucleotide sequence: TGTGCCAGCAGTTATGACAGGGTCGACGAGCAGTACTTC. The chain employs TRBV25-1 and TRBJ2-7; TRBD1 matches at 7 bases. Germline loops: CDR1 MGHDK, CDR2 SYGVNS. With V trimmed by 5 bases and J by 5 bases, 6 bases remained unmatched. The CDR3 extends over 13 amino acids.

The chain is built from TRBV7-9 and TRBJ1-6, with TRBD1 identical over 9 bases. The V gene end was trimmed by 5 bases and the J gene end by 6 bases; junction bases not matched to a gene: 5. This CDR3 has 15 amino acids. The germline CDR1 and CDR2 sequences are SEHNR and FQNEAQ (reference sequence). In DNA form, the CDR3 reads TGTGCCAGCAGCATAGGACAGGGGACTAATTCACCCCTCCACTTT. It translates to CASSIGQGTNSPLHF.

The chain combines TRBV6-6 with TRBJ1-1, with TRBD1 matching over 8 bases. This CDR3 spans 17 amino acids. Germline CDR1 reads MNHNY; CDR2 reads SVGAGI (reference sequence). With 2 bases clipped from V and 1 base from J, the junction kept 9 bases outside the gene matches. The CDR3 bases are TGTGCCAGCAGTTACCGAGGCAGGGGGCCATCGAACACTGAAGCTTTCTTT. The encoded protein is CASSYRGRGPSNTEAFF.

This chain joins TRBV27 and TRBJ2-7; maybe TRBD2 (5 bases). The CDR3 length is 13 residues. The V end was cut by 1 base, the J end by 7 bases, with 11 bases between. Germline assignment: CDR1 MNHEY and CDR2 SMNVEV (reference sequence). CDR3 loop: CASSLYPRGEQYV. The CDR3 DNA is TGTGCCAGCAGTTTATACCCAAGAGGGGAGCAGTACGTC.

The sample holds a few counts of this clonotype. The chain carries TRBV7-9 and TRBJ2-1; D call uncertain. The V and J ends lost 4 bases and 3 bases respectively, with 7 bases between them. The CDR3 sequence is 13 residues long. Germline V gene lookup returns CDR1 SEHNR and CDR2 FQNEAQ (reference sequence). CDR3 protein: CASSSSIYNEQFF. In DNA, the CDR3 is TGTGCCAGCAGCTCGTCTATCTACAATGAGCAGTTCTTC.

The chain couples TRBV5-4 to TRBJ1-6; unclear D gene. The V gene lost 1 base and the J gene lost 0 bases, with 8 bases spanning the gap. CDR3 size: 16 residues. Germline-derived CDR1 and CDR2 are SGHNT and YYREEE (reference sequence). The CDR3 protein is CASSLMGSSYNSPLHF. DNA for the CDR3: TGTGCCAGCAGCTTGATGGGTAGCTCCTATAATTCACCCCTCCACTTT.

V gene TRBV4-1 combines with J gene TRBJ2-6; 8 bases agree with TRBD1. This CDR3 spans 16 amino acids. V lost 3 bases to trimming and J lost 0 bases; unmatched junction nucleotides: 1. The germline CDR1 and CDR2 sequences are MGHRA and YSYEKL. The CDR3 here is CASSHDRGSGANVLTF. The CDR3 nucleotides read TGCGCCAGCAGCCACGACAGGGGCTCTGGGGCCAACGTCCTGACTTTC.

The chain joins TRBV6-2 or TRBV6-3 to TRBJ2-2, with 12 nucleotides matching TRBD2. V lost 2 bases, J lost 5 bases, and 21 bases stayed unmatched. CDR1 MNHEY and CDR2 SVGEGT come from the germline V gene. There are 22 residues in the CDR3. The CDR3 DNA sequence: TGTGCCAGCAGTTACCTAGGACTAGCGGGGTCGACGAGGCCCTCCCGAACCGGGGAGCTGTTTTTT. As protein: CASSYLGLAGSTRPSRTGELFF.

The table lists this clonotype with a few counts. The genes are TRBV4-1 and TRBJ1-1, with TRBD1 matching over 7 bases. The CDR3 spans 14 residues. Germline lookup yields CDR1 MGHRA and CDR2 YSYEKL. With V trimmed by 3 bases and J by 5 bases, 6 bases remained unmatched. The CDR3 bases are TGCGCCAGCAGCCATGGACAGGAAGGGACTGAAGCTTTCTTT. Its protein is CASSHGQEGTEAFF.

This clonotype was picked up a small number of times. The chain carries TRBV3-1 and TRBJ2-1, with D possibly being TRBD1 or TRBD2 (6 bases each). The CDR3 is 16 residues long. CDR1 is LGHDT, CDR2 YNNKEL, per germline (reference sequence). V gave up 1 base and J gave up 4 bases, with 14 bases separating them. The CDR3 coding sequence is TGTGCCAGCAGCCAAGGAATTGGGGGGCAATACAATGAGCAGTTCTTC. Residues: CASSQGIGGQYNEQFF.

V usage is TRBV2 and J usage is TRBJ2-3; unclear D gene. Germline V gene lookup returns CDR1 SNHLY and CDR2 FYNNEI. Trimming removed 3 bases at V and 1 base at J, with 11 bases between. The CDR3 is 15 amino acids. CDR3 in DNA: TGTGCCAGCAGTGACTCCCCTGGGGGCACAGATACGCAGTATTTT. Residues: CASSDSPGGTDTQYF.

This clonotype was counted between two and nine times. The chain employs TRBV11-1 and TRBJ2-7, with unresolved D. Deletions cut 4 bases from V and 6 bases from J, with 13 bases between. Germline-derived CDR1 and CDR2 are SGHAT and FQDESV (reference sequence). The CDR3 contains 13 residues. DNA for the CDR3: TGTGCCAGCAGCTGGGATGGGGTGGGCGAGCAGTACTTC. Residues: CASSWDGVGEQYF.

CDR3 sequence: CASSLNGLAGAQETQYF. The CDR3 region has the DNA TGTGCCAGCAGCTTAAACGGACTAGCGGGGGCCCAAGAGACCCAGTACTTC. The J gene is TRBJ2-5, the V gene TRBV7-6, with 13 bases identical to TRBD2. Losses at the gene ends were 2 bases for V and 1 base for J; bases not matched to a gene: 4. Per germline, CDR1 SGHVS and CDR2 FNYEAQ. This CDR3 is built from 17 residues.

V gene TRBV11-2 combines with J gene TRBJ2-7; D not resolved. This CDR3 is 13 amino acids long. V was pared by 1 base and J by 6 bases, with 10 bases between. Germline-derived CDR1 and CDR2 are SGHAT and FQNNGV. CDR3: CASSLGTRFEQYV. The DNA of the CDR3 is TGTGCCAGCAGCTTAGGCACAAGGTTCGAGCAGTACGTC.

This chain links TRBV19 with TRBJ1-5, with D unresolved. CDR1 is LNHDA, CDR2 SQIVND, per germline (reference sequence). V lost 0 bases and J lost 3, with 15 bases in between. The CDR3 contains 17 residues. The CDR3 sequence: CASSIDLSGNNNQPQHF. The CDR3 DNA follows: TGTGCCAGTAGTATAGATCTGAGTGGGAATAACAATCAGCCCCAGCATTTT.

This chain connects TRBV20-1 to TRBJ2-2; D is possibly TRBD1 (6 bases). The ends were cut back, 1 base at V and 6 bases at J, with 21 bases in the middle. From germline, CDR1 is DFQATT and CDR2 SNEGSKA (reference sequence). The CDR3 spans 17 residues. Here the CDR3 DNA reads TGCAGTGCTAGAGTAACAGGGTCAGGAGTTAGCGCCGGGGAGCTGTTTTTT. It codes for CSARVTGSGVSAGELFF.

This clonotype was detected only a few times. V is TRBV12-3 or TRBV12-4 and J is TRBJ1-1, with TRBD1 as a possible D gene (6 bases). V lost 7 bases to trimming and J lost 0 bases, with 12 bases between them. The CDR3 sequence is 14 residues long. The CDR3 sequence: CASTAGHLNTEAFF. The CDR3 DNA reads as TGTGCCAGCACTGCGGGACATTTGAACACTGAAGCTTTCTTT.

This clonotype was seen repeatedly, ten times or more. This chain joins TRBV6-1 and TRBJ2-7; 7 nucleotides align to TRBD2. The CDR3 is made up of 15 amino acids. Germline V gene sequence: CDR1 MNHNS, CDR2 SASEGT. The ends lost 6 bases at V and 1 base at J; junction bases unmatched: 9. CDR3 region: CASRGGTSLSYEQYF. CDR3 DNA: TGTGCCAGCAGGGGGGGGACTTCACTATCCTACGAGCAGTACTTC.

The V and J genes are TRBV4-1 and TRBJ2-3; no firm D call. In germline, CDR1 is MGHRA, CDR2 YSYEKL. V lost 4 bases, J lost 5 bases, and 16 bases lay in between. CDR3 length equals 15 residues. Here the CDR3 DNA reads TGCGCCAGCAGCCCCCTGGTGACCCTTGAAGATACGCAGTATTTT. Translation: CASSPLVTLEDTQYF.

At least ten counts were recorded for this clonotype. V usage is TRBV7-9 and J usage is TRBJ1-4; D is undetermined. V lost 5 bases to trimming and J lost 0 bases, with 13 bases between them. CDR1 and CDR2 (germline): SEHNR, FQNEAQ (reference sequence). This CDR3 region has 16 residues. The CDR3 loop reads CASSQLDGSTNEKLFF. Written as DNA, the CDR3 is TGTGCCAGCAGCCAACTCGACGGCTCAACTAATGAAAAACTGTTTTTT.

This clonotype has a handful of counts. This chain joins TRBV2 and TRBJ2-5; TRBD2 is a possible D gene (6 bases). Germline V gives CDR1 SNHLY, CDR2 FYNNEI. Trimming stripped 4 bases from V and 4 bases from J, with 13 bases between. The CDR3 consists of 14 residues. CDR3 DNA: TGTGCCAGCAGTGGGCGGGGACCGGGAGAGACCCAGTACTTC. The encoded protein is CASSGRGPGETQYF.

This clonotype was recorded a few times. The genes are TRBV11-2 and TRBJ2-1, with D possibly being TRBD2 (7 bases). This CDR3 has 16 residues. V was cut by 4 bases and J by 1 base, with 14 bases left in between. Germline lookup yields CDR1 SGHAT and CDR2 FQNNGV. CDR3 coding DNA: TGTGCCAGCAGCTCCGCGGGGGCCCCGTCCTACAATGAGCAGTTCTTC. The encoded protein is CASSSAGAPSYNEQFF.